The 29 T cell receptor beta chains listed next were all sequenced from one sample in a study of CD8+CD57+ T cells in acquired aplastic anemia. Investigators profiled TCR beta VDJ and CDR3 from genomic DNA template. One entry per CDR3 protein results from TCRdb running MiXCR on the reads. This repertoire shows over 150,000 distinct CDR3 sequences, more than 60% found once; its top ten account for roughly 46%. Sequenced patients had shown CD8+CD57+ cell expansion by flow cytometry. Source material: sorted CD4+, CD8+, or CD8+CD57+ T cells (not recorded which) from PBMCs. The source of these receptors is a human donor with aplastic anemia.

The genes are TRBV19 and TRBJ2-7; the D gene is possibly TRBD2 (7 bases). The germline CDR1 and CDR2 sequences are LNHDA and SQIVND (reference sequence). V shed 11 bases and J shed 6 bases, with 20 bases lying between them. The CDR3 totals 13 residues. CDR3 loop: CASRGGGRLEQYF. CDR3 DNA sequence: TGTGCCTCGAGGGGGGGCGGGCGGCTCGAGCAGTACTTC.

The V call is TRBV24-1, the J call TRBJ2-2, with D unclear. The germline gives CDR1 KGHDR, CDR2 SFDVKD. Trimming shortened V by 2 bases and J by 0 bases, and 6 bases separated the two germline ends. The CDR3 contains 15 residues. The CDR3 spells CATSDSATNTGELFF. CDR3 in DNA: TGTGCCACCAGTGATTCTGCCACGAACACCGGGGAGCTGTTTTTT.

Comment on this clonotype: Mismatch with germline at one junction end may stem from a read error. The genes are TRBV7-9 and TRBJ2-5; D remains ambiguous. The germline V gene encodes CDR1 SEHNR and CDR2 FQNEAQ (reference sequence). The length of the CDR3 is 12 residues. The CDR3 loop is CANSLVGETQYF. In DNA, the CDR3 is TGTGCCAACAGCTTAGTTGGGGAGACCCAGTACTTC.

This clonotype was seen many times. The chain joins TRBV12-3 or TRBV12-4 to TRBJ2-5; D possibly corresponds to TRBD2 (5 bases). The CDR3 spans 12 residues. The germline V and J ends were trimmed by 10 bases and 7 bases, with 16 bases remaining between them. CDR3 nucleotide sequence: TGTGCCACCGCCGCGGGCGACGTGACCCAGTACTTC. Amino acids: CATAAGDVTQYF.

The chain links TRBV7-9 to TRBJ2-7, with unresolved D. This CDR3 is 13 amino acids long. V gave up 2 bases and J gave up 6 bases, with 11 bases separating them. CDR1 and CDR2 from the germline V gene are SEHNR and FQNEAQ (reference sequence). The CDR3 protein is CASSLLSDSEQYF. The DNA for the CDR3 is TGTGCCAGCAGCTTACTATCCGACTCCGAGCAGTACTTC.

This clonotype was picked up many times. The chain combines TRBV19 with TRBJ1-6, with D unclear. Trimming took 5 bases from V and 14 from J, leaving 13 bases between them. The CDR3 has 12 residues. The germline V gene has CDR1 LNHDA and CDR2 SQIVND (reference sequence). The CDR3 region is CASSPEGWALHF. In DNA form, the CDR3 reads TGTGCCAGTAGTCCAGAAGGGTGGGCCCTCCACTTT.

V usage is TRBV10-3 and J usage is TRBJ1-3, with D possibly matching TRBD1 (5 bases). The V and J ends lost 3 bases and 8 bases respectively, with 20 bases between them. This CDR3 contains 16 residues. Germline V CDR1 and CDR2: ENHRY, SYGVKD. In DNA, the CDR3 is TGTGCCATCAGTGACACTGCAGGGAGGTATAGAGACACCATATATTTT. Translated, it gives CAISDTAGRYRDTIYF.

V gene TRBV30 combines with J gene TRBJ1-5, with 7 bases fitting TRBD1. Germline V gene lookup returns CDR1 GTSNPN and CDR2 SVGIG (reference sequence). Trimming cost V 1 base and J 2 bases; bases outside gene matches: 2. This CDR3 comprises 14 residues. CDR3: CAWSAGQGNQPQHF. The CDR3 nucleotides read TGTGCCTGGAGTGCCGGACAGGGCAATCAGCCCCAGCATTTT.

A note on this clonotype: In this CDR3 the conserved last residue, phenylalanine or tryptophan, is missing, so a read error is likely. J is TRBJ2-7 and V is TRBV2; D might be TRBD1 (6 bases). Trimming took 9 bases from V and 4 from J, leaving 7 bases between them. CDR1 is SNHLY, CDR2 FYNNEI, per germline. The CDR3 is 10 amino acids. As DNA, the CDR3 is TGTGCCAGAAGGGGGTACGAGCAGTACCTC. Translating it yields CARRGYEQYL.

This clonotype was observed at least ten times. The chain couples TRBV5-8 to TRBJ1-2, with a tentative D call TRBD1 (6 bases). Trimming left V 0 bases short and J 6 bases short, with 12 bases between. This CDR3 spans 14 amino acids. Germline V lookup: CDR1 SGHTS, CDR2 YDEGEE. In DNA form, the CDR3 reads TGTGCCAGCAGCTTGGTGGGGGGCGGTGATGGCTACACCTTC. Amino acid sequence: CASSLVGGGDGYTF.

The rearrangement links TRBV19 to TRBJ1-2, with no clear D. The germline V and J ends were trimmed by 2 bases and 0 bases, with 4 bases remaining between them. CDR1 and CDR2 from the germline V gene are LNHDA and SQIVND (reference sequence). The CDR3 contains 13 residues. The CDR3 protein is CASSIRTNYGYTF. CDR3 nucleotides: TGTGCCAGTAGTATAAGGACTAACTATGGCTACACCTTC.

This clonotype showed up many times. This chain connects TRBV9 to TRBJ2-7, with 9 bases that match TRBD1. This CDR3 contains 14 residues. The V gene's germline CDR1 is SGDLS and CDR2 YYNGEE. Germline trimming cut 3 bases from V and 5 bases from J; bases unmatched to any gene: 6. The CDR3 bases are TGTGCCAGCAGCGGATGGACAGGGGAGGACGAGCAGTACTTC. Translated, it gives CASSGWTGEDEQYF.

The chain employs TRBV10-3 and TRBJ1-3, with unresolved D. CDR3 length: 16 amino acids. Deletions cut 3 bases from V and 0 bases from J, with 12 bases between. Per germline, CDR1 ENHRY and CDR2 SYGVKD. The CDR3 DNA reads TGTGCCATCAGTGATCTAGGGATTAGCTCTGGAAACACCATATATTTT. Encoded protein: CAISDLGISSGNTIYF.

This clonotype is a singleton in its sample. This chain uses TRBV20-1 with TRBJ2-7; 7 bases align to TRBD1. The CDR3 sequence is 12 residues long. Looked up from germline, CDR1 is DFQATT and CDR2 is SNEGSKA (reference sequence). V gave up 7 bases and J gave up 3 bases; unmatched junction bases: 6. The CDR3, as DNA: TGCAGTGTCTTACAGGGGAACTACGAGCAGTACTTC. It encodes CSVLQGNYEQYF.

As concerns this clonotype: This CDR3 is missing its conserved last phenylalanine or tryptophan, likely due to a read error. This chain uses TRBV7-2 with TRBJ2-7, with 10 bases that match TRBD2. V shed 4 bases, J shed 5 bases, and the junction held 5 bases outside the gene matches. The V gene's germline CDR1 is SGHTA and CDR2 FQGNSA. The CDR3 sequence is 14 residues long. CDR3 sequence (DNA): TGTGCCAGCAGCTCCCTAGCGGGGGTCCACGAGCAGTACTGC. This gives the protein CASSSLAGVHEQYC.

This clonotype has a handful of counts. The chain couples TRBV24-1 to TRBJ1-2, with 7 bases identical to TRBD1. Germline assignment: CDR1 KGHDR and CDR2 SFDVKD. This CDR3 contains 14 residues. After removal of 0 bases from V and 5 bases from J, the junction contained 2 bases not matched to a gene. CDR3: CATSDLDRVYGYTF. The DNA of the CDR3 is TGTGCCACCAGTGATTTGGACAGGGTTTATGGCTACACCTTC.

This chain joins TRBV20-1 and TRBJ1-2; D gene uncertain. The CDR3 contains 11 residues. Between the trimmed V and J ends, which lost 6 bases and 3 bases, there was a span of 8 bases. Germline lookup yields CDR1 DFQATT and CDR2 SNEGSKA (reference sequence). In DNA form, the CDR3 reads TGCAGTGCGAGTGTTTACTATGGCTACACCTTC. Translating gives CSASVYYGYTF.

V gene TRBV6-1 combines with J gene TRBJ2-1; D may be TRBD2 (5 bases). V lost 5 bases to trimming and J lost 9 bases, with 11 bases between them. This CDR3 comprises 12 residues. Germline CDR1 and CDR2: MNHNS and SASEGT. Here the CDR3 DNA reads TGTGCCAGCAGTCTACTAGTGGTTGAGCAGTTCTTC. Translation gives CASSLLVVEQFF.

The gene calls are TRBV20-1 and TRBJ1-1; D might be TRBD1 (5 bases). The CDR3 is 12 residues long. CDR1 is DFQATT and CDR2 is SNEGSKA in the germline V gene (reference sequence). V shed 2 bases and J shed 3 bases, with 7 bases lying between them. This CDR3 reads CSARLGDTEAFF. CDR3 sequence (DNA): TGCAGTGCTAGACTAGGGGACACTGAAGCTTTCTTT.

The rearrangement uses TRBV25-1 and TRBJ2-1, with 13 bases aligning to TRBD2. Germline loops: CDR1 MGHDK, CDR2 SYGVNS. V shed 10 bases, J shed 6 bases, and the junction held 6 bases outside the gene matches. The CDR3 runs 14 residues. The CDR3 sequence: CATTGLAGVNEQFF. CDR3 coding DNA: TGTGCCACCACCGGACTAGCGGGAGTCAATGAGCAGTTCTTC.

Notes on this clonotype: Sequence at one end of the junction differs from germline and may be a read error. Here the CDR3 reads CAGSVGQETQYF. The CDR3 coding sequence is TGTGCCGGTAGTGTCGGGCAAGAGACCCAGTACTTC. The chain employs TRBV19 and TRBJ2-5; D is unresolved. In germline, CDR1 is LNHDA, CDR2 SQIVND (reference sequence). The CDR3 runs to 12 residues.

The chain joins TRBV7-2 to TRBJ2-1, with D perhaps TRBD1 (6 bases). The CDR3 covers 13 residues. Germline V gene sequence: CDR1 SGHTA, CDR2 FQGNSA. Trimming took 2 bases from V and 6 from J, leaving 8 bases between them. CDR3 sequence reads: CASSLHRVNEQFF. CDR3 sequence (DNA): TGTGCCAGCAGCTTACACAGGGTCAATGAGCAGTTCTTC.

This clonotype was recorded at least ten times. The chain couples TRBV2 to TRBJ1-2, with D perhaps TRBD1 (6 bases). The germline CDR1 and CDR2 sequences are SNHLY and FYNNEI. This CDR3 region has 14 residues. V lost 9 bases and J lost 3, with 17 bases in between. CDR3 sequence (DNA): TGTGCCAGTGCCCTGGGGGCCCGCGACTATGGCTACACCTTC. It is translated as CASALGARDYGYTF.

This chain joins TRBV15 and TRBJ2-1; D unresolved. From germline, CDR1 is LNHNV and CDR2 YYDKDF (reference sequence). The V end lost 3 bases, the J end lost 8 bases, and 11 bases lay between the germline ends. There are 13 residues in the CDR3. CDR3 amino acids: CATSSWVYDEQFF. The CDR3, as DNA: TGTGCCACCAGCAGCTGGGTGTACGATGAGCAGTTCTTC.

The chain carries TRBV2 and TRBJ1-4, with D possibly TRBD1 on 5 matching bases. Trimming took 6 bases from V and 8 from J, leaving 13 bases between them. Germline V gene sequence: CDR1 SNHLY, CDR2 FYNNEI. CDR3 length: 13 amino acids. The CDR3 reads CASSDLGGEKLFF. The CDR3 DNA reads as TGTGCCAGCAGCGACCTCGGGGGAGAAAAACTGTTTTTT. Full variable domain (rest looked up from reference TRBV2 and TRBJ1-4): EPEVTQTPSHQVTQMGQEVILRCVPISNHLYFYWYRQILGQKVEFLVSFYNNEISEKSEIFDDQFSVERPDGSNFTLKIRSTKLEDSAMYFCASSDLGGEKLFFGSGTQLSVL.

This clonotype was detected ten times or more. V gene TRBV10-1 combines with J gene TRBJ2-3; D gene unclear. The CDR3 loop spans 15 amino acids. Trimming took 2 bases from V and 0 from J, leaving 9 bases between them. The germline CDR1 and CDR2 sequences are WNHNN and SYGVQD (reference sequence). The CDR3 loop is CASSEGLLSTDTQYF. The DNA for the CDR3 is TGCGCCAGCAGTGAGGGGCTTCTTAGCACAGATACGCAGTATTTT.

In this sample, this clonotype turned up many times. The chain uses TRBV7-8 and TRBJ1-4, with D maybe TRBD1 (5 bases). Germline V gene sequence: CDR1 SGHVS, CDR2 FQNEAQ. The V end lost 1 base, the J end lost 8 bases, and 11 bases lay between the germline ends. The CDR3 is 14 residues long. CDR3 sequence reads: CASSLGRVGEKLFF. CDR3 sequence (DNA): TGTGCCAGCAGCTTAGGCAGGGTGGGCGAAAAACTGTTTTTT.

Many counts were recorded for this clonotype. The chain has TRBV7-6 and TRBJ1-1; possibly TRBD1 for D (5 bases). Germline loops: CDR1 SGHVS, CDR2 FNYEAQ. V shed 0 bases and J shed 1 base, with 12 bases lying between them. This CDR3 has 16 amino acids. In DNA, the CDR3 is TGTGCCAGCAGCTTAGCGGCCGGGACCCGGAACACTGAAGCTTTCTTT. Residues: CASSLAAGTRNTEAFF.

In DNA form, the CDR3 reads TGTGCCAGCAGCGCGACAGGGGGAAAGCATGGCTACACCTTC. Translating gives CASSATGGKHGYTF. This rearrangement joins TRBV5-4 to TRBJ1-2; 9 bases match TRBD1. The CDR3 contains 14 residues. CDR1 is SGHNT and CDR2 is YYREEE in the germline V gene (reference sequence). V was clipped by 4 bases and J by 6 bases; unmatched bases: 7.